This T cell receptor beta chain was profiled in a study of T cells in Graves' hyperthyroidism and ophthalmopathy. From RNA transcripts, TCR beta CDR3 regions were amplified. HTBI primers drove first-round RT-PCR of the TCR CDR3. TCRdb itself ran the multiplex PCR reads through MiXCR, one entry per CDR3 protein. This repertoire shows about 270,000 distinct CDR3 sequences, less than 30% found once; its top ten account for approximately 30%. In this sample, this clonotype turned up many times. V gave up 6 bases and J gave up 4 bases, with 10 bases separating them. CDR1 is ENHRY, CDR2 SYGVKD, per germline. This CDR3 spans 13 amino acids.

This chain connects TRBV10-3 to TRBJ1-5; D is ambiguous. The origin of this receptor is a man aged 40-49 years with Graves' hyperthyroidism that later progressed to Graves' ophthalmopathy. The specimen was blood. The CDR3 nucleotides read TGTGCCATCAGGATGTGGGAAAATCAGCCCCAGCATTTT. It codes for CAIRMWENQPQHF.